This TCR beta chain was sequenced for a study of patients and donors after allogeneic stem cell transplantation. MiXCR was run by TCRdb on the RT-PCR reads, yielding one entry per CDR3 protein. The sample carries fewer than 95,000 distinct CDR3 sequences, around 5% recorded once. Trimming left V 4 bases short and J 2 bases short, with 7 bases between. The length of the CDR3 is 13 residues. The germline CDR1 and CDR2 sequences are SEHNR and FQNEAQ (reference sequence). Many counts were recorded for this clonotype. The TCR originated in a human donor who was either an allogeneic HSCT recipient or a stem cell or donor lymphocyte infusion donor (not recorded which). It is not recorded whose cells these are; they may come from a transplant donor. The sequenced material came from blood, either unsorted or a sorted T cell fraction (not recorded which). The rearrangement links TRBV7-9 to TRBJ2-3, with D unresolved. CDR3 protein: CASSSSSTDTQYF. The CDR3 bases are TGTGCCAGCAGCTCGTCATCCACAGATACGCAGTATTTT.